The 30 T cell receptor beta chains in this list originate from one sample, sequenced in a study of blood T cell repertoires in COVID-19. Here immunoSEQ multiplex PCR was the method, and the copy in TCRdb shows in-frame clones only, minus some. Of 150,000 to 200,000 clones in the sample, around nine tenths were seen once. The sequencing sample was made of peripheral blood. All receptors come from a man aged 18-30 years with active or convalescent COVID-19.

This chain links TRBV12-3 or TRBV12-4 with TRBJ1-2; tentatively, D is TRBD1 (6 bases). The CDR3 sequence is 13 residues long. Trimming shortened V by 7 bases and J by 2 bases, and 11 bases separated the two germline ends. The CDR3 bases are TGTGCCAGCAAGTGGACAGTCAACTATGGCTACACCTTC. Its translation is CASKWTVNYGYTF.

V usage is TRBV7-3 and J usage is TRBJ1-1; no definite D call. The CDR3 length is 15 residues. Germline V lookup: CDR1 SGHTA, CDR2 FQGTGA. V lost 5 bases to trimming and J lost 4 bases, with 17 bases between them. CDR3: CASSPSGGNPTEAFF. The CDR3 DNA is TGTGCCAGCAGCCCCTCAGGTGGAAACCCCACTGAAGCTTTCTTT.

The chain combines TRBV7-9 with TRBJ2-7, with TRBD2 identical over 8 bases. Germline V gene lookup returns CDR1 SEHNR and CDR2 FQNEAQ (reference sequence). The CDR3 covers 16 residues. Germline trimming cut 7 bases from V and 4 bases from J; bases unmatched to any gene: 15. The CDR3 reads CASTLTGGAKGYEQYF. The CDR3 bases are TGTGCCAGCACCCTAACGGGGGGGGCGAAGGGTTACGAGCAGTACTTC.

The DNA for the CDR3 is TGTGCCAGCAGCGCTGACGGTCCCTCGGGACATCGGCAGTTCTTC. This encodes CASSADGPSGHRQFF. This chain uses TRBV7-2 with TRBJ2-1; TRBD1 might be the D (6 bases). V lost 5 bases and J 12 bases, leaving 23 bases between the germline ends. Germline loops: CDR1 SGHTA, CDR2 FQGNSA. The CDR3 is 15 amino acids.

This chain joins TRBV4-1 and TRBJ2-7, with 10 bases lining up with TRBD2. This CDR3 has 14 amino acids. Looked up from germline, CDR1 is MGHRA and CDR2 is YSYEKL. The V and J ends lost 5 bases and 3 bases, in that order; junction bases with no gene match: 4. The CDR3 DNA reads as TGCGCCAGCAGCTCCGGGACTAGCGACTACGAGCAGTACGTC. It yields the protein CASSSGTSDYEQYV.

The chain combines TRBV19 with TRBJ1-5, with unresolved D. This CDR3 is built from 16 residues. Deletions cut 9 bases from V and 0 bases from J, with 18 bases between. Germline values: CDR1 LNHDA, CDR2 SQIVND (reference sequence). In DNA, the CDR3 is TGTGCCAGCAGCAACGGACTGTTGGGTAGCAATCAGCCCCAGCATTTT. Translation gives CASSNGLLGSNQPQHF.

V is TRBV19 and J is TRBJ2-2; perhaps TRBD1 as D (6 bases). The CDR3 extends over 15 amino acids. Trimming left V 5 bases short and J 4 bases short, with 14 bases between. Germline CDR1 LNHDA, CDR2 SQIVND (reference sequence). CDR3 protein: CASSPPGVRTGELFF. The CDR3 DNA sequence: TGTGCCAGTAGTCCTCCAGGGGTACGCACCGGGGAGCTGTTTTTT. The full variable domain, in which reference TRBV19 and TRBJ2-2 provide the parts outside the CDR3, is DGGITQSPKYLFRKEGQNVTLSCEQNLNHDAMYWYRQDPGQGLRLIYYSQIVNDFQKGDIAEGYSVSREKKESFPLTVTSAQKNPTAFYLCASSPPGVRTGELFFGEGSRLTVL.

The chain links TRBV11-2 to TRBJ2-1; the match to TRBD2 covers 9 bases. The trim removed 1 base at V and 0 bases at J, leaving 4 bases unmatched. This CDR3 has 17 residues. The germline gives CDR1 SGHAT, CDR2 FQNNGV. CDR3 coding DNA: TGTGCCAGCAGCTTAGCTAGCGGGGCCAGCTCCTACAATGAGCAGTTCTTC. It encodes CASSLASGASSYNEQFF.

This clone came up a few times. CDR3 DNA: TGTGCCAGCAGTCGGGACTTTCGCTCCTACGAGCAGTACTTC. This encodes CASSRDFRSYEQYF. The chain recombines TRBV7-8 with TRBJ2-7; D possibly corresponds to TRBD2 (6 bases). V was clipped by 6 bases and J by 0 bases, with 12 bases between them. CDR1 is SGHVS and CDR2 is FQNEAQ in the germline V gene. The CDR3 is made up of 14 amino acids.

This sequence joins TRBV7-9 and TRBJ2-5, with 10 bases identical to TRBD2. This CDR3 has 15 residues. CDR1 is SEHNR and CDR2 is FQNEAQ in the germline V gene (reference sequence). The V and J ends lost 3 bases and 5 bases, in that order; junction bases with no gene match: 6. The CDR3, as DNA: TGTGCCAGCAGCTTCAGCGGGGGGGCGATGGAGACCCAGTACTTC. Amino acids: CASSFSGGAMETQYF.

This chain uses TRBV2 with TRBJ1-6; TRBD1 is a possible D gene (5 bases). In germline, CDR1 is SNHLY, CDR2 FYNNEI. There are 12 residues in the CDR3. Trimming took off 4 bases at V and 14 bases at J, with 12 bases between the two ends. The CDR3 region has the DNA TGTGCCAGCAGTGCGACAGCGGGCACCCTCCACTTT. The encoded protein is CASSATAGTLHF.

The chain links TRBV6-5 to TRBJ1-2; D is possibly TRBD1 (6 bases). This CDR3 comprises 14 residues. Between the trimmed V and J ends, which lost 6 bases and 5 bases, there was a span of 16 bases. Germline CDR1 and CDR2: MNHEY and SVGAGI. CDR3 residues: CASSETGASYGYTF. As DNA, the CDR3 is TGTGCCAGCAGCGAGACAGGCGCCTCTTATGGCTACACCTTC.

The chain's CDR3 is CASSIEQGAKPQHF. The CDR3 DNA is TGTGCCAGTAGTATTGAGCAGGGGGCGAAGCCCCAGCATTTT. The chain recombines TRBV19 with TRBJ1-5, with 8 bases fitting TRBD1. CDR1 LNHDA and CDR2 SQIVND come from the germline V gene (reference sequence). This CDR3 has 14 residues. Trimming removed 3 bases from V and 8 bases from J; junction bases left unmatched: 6.

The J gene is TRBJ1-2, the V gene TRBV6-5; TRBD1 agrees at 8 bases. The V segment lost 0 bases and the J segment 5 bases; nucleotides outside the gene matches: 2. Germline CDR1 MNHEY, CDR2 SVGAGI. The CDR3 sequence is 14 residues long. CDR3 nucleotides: TGTGCCAGCAGTTACTCGGGACAGGTTTATGGCTACACCTTC. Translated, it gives CASSYSGQVYGYTF.

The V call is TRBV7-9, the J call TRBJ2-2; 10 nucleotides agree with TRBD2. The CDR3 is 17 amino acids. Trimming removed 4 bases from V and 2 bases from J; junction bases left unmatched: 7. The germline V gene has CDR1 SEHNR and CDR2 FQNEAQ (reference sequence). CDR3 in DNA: TGTGCCAGCAGCTCACCGGGACTAGCGATCAACACCGGGGAGCTGTTTTTT. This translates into CASSSPGLAINTGELFF.

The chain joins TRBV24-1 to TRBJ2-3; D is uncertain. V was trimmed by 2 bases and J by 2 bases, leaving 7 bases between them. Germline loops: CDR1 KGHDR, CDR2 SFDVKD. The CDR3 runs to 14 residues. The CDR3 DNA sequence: TGTGCCACCAGTGATTACCAGGTCACAGATACGCAGTATTTT. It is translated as CATSDYQVTDTQYF.

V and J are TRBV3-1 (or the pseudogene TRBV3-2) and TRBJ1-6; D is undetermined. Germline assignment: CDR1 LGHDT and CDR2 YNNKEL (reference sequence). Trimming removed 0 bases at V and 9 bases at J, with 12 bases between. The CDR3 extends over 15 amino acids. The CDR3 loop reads CASSQDSSQLSPLHF. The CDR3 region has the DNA TGTGCCAGCAGCCAAGACTCATCACAGCTTTCACCCCTCCACTTT.

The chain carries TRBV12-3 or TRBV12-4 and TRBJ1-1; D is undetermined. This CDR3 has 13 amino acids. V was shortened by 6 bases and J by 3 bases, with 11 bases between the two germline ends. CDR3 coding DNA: TGTGCCAGCAGACCCGCGGGTGACACTGAAGCTTTCTTT. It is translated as CASRPAGDTEAFF.

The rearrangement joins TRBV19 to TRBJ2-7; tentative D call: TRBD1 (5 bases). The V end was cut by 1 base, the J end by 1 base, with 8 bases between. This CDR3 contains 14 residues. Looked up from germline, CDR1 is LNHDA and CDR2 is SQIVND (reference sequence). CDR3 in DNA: TGTGCCAGTAGTATAGCGAAGGGGTCCTACGAGCAGTACTTC. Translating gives CASSIAKGSYEQYF.

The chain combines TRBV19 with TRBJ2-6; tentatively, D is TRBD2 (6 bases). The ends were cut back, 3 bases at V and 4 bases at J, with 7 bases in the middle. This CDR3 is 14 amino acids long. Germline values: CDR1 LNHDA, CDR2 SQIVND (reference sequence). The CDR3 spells CASSMGGGANVLTF. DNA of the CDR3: TGTGCCAGTAGTATGGGAGGCGGGGCCAACGTCCTGACTTTC.

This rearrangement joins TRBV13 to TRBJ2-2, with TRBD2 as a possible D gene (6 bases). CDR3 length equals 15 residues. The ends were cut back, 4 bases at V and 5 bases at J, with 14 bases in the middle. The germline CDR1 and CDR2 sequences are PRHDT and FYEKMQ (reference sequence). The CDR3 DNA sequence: TGTGCCAGCAGCTCGGGACTCTTTAGGACCGGGGAGCTGTTTTTT. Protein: CASSSGLFRTGELFF. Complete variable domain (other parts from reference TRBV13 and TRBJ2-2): AAGVIQSPRHLIKEKRETATLKCYPIPRHDTVYWYQQGPGQDPQFLISFYEKMQSDKGSIPDRFSAQQFSDYHSELNMSSLELGDSALYFCASSSGLFRTGELFFGEGSRLTVL.

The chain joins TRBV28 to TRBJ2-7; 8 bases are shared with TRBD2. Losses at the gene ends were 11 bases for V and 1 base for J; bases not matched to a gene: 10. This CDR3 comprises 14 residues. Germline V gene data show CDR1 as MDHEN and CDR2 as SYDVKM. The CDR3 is CAARGGTRSYEQYV. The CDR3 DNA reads TGTGCCGCGAGAGGGGGGACTAGATCCTACGAGCAGTACGTC.

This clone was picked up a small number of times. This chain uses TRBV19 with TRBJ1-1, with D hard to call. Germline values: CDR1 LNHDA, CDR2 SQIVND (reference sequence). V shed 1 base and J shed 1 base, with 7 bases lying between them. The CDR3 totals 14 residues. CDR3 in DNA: TGTGCCAGTAGTATAGGCTCGGGGAACACTGAAGCTTTCTTT. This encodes CASSIGSGNTEAFF.

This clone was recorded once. CDR3 protein: CASSYFRDYGYTF. DNA of the CDR3: TGTGCCAGCAGTTACTTCAGGGACTATGGCTACACCTTC. The genes are TRBV6-5 and TRBJ1-2; D possibly corresponds to TRBD1 (5 bases). The CDR3 has 13 residues. Germline lookup yields CDR1 MNHEY and CDR2 SVGAGI. Trimming removed 1 base at V and 3 bases at J, with 6 bases between.

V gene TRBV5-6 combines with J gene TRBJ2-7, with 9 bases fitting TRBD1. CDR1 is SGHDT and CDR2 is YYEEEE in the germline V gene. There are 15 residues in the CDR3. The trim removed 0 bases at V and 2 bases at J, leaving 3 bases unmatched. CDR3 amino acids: CASSLAGTGTYEQYF. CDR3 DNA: TGTGCCAGCAGCTTGGCGGGGACAGGGACCTACGAGCAGTACTTC.

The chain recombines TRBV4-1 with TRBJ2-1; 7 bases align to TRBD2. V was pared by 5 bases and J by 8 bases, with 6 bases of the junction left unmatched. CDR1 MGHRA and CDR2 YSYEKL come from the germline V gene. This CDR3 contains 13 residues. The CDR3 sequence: CASSMRGGHEQFF. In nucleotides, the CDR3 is TGCGCCAGCAGCATGAGGGGAGGGCATGAGCAGTTCTTC.

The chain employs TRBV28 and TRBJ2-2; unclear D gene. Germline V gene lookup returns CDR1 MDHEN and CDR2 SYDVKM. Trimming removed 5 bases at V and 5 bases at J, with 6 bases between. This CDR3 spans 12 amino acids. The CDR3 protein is CASSPGTGELFF. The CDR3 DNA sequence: TGTGCCAGCAGTCCCGGGACCGGGGAGCTGTTTTTT. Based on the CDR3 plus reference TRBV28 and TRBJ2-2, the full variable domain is DVKVTQSSRYLVKRTGEKVFLECVQDMDHENMFWYRQDPGLGLRLIYFSYDVKMKEKGDIPEGYSVSREKKERFSLILESASTNQTSMYLCASSPGTGELFFGEGSRLTVL.

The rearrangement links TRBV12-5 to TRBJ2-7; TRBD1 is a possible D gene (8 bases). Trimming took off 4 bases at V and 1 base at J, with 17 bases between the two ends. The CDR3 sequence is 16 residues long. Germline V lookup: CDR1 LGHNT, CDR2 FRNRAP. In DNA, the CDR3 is TGTGCTAGTGGTTCCCCGACAGGGGAGGGATCCTACGAGCAGTACGTC. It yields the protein CASGSPTGEGSYEQYV.

The CDR3 loop reads CASTDRDIDGELFF. In DNA, the CDR3 is TGTGCCAGCACGGACAGGGATATCGACGGGGAGCTGTTTTTT. J is TRBJ2-2 and V is TRBV2, with 8 bases identical to TRBD1. Germline V gene lookup returns CDR1 SNHLY and CDR2 FYNNEI. This CDR3 is 14 amino acids long. The J segment lost 7 bases and the V segment lost 7 bases, leaving 8 bases of the junction unmatched.

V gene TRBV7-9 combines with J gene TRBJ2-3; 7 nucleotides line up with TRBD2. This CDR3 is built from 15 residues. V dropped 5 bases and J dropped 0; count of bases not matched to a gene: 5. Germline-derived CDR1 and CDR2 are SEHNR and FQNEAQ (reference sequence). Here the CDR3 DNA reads TGTGCCAGCAGCCCCTGGCGGGGGAGCACAGATACGCAGTATTTT. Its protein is CASSPWRGSTDTQYF.